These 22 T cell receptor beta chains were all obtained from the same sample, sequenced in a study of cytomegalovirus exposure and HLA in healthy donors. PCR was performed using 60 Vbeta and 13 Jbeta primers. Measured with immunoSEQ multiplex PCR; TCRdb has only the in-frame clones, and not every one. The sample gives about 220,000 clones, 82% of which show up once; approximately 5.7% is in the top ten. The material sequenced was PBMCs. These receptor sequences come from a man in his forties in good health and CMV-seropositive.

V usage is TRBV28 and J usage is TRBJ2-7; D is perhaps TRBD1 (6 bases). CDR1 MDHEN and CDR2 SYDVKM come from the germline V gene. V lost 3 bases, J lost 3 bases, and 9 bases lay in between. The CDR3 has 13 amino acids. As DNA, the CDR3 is TGTGCCAGCAGTTTCGGACAGAACTACGAGCAGTACTTC. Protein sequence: CASSFGQNYEQYF.

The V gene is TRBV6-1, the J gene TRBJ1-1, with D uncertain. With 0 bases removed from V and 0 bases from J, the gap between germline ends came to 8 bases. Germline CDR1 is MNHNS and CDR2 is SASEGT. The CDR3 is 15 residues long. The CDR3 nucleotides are TGTGCCAGCAGTGAAGCTCCGGGTCTGAACACTGAAGCTTTCTTT. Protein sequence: CASSEAPGLNTEAFF.

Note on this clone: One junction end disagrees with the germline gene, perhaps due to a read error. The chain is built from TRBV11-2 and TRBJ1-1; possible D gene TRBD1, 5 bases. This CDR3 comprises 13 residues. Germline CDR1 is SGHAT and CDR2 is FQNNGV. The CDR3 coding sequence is TGTGCCAGCAGCTTAGATAGACTCCGACAGCCGACCTTT. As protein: CASSLDRLRQPTF.

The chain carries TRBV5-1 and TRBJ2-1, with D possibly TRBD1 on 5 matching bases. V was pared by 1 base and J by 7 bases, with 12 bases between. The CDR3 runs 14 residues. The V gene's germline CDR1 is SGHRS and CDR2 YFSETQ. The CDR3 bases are TGCGCCAGCAGCTTGCGGCTTAGGGGAAATGAGCAGTTCTTC. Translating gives CASSLRLRGNEQFF.

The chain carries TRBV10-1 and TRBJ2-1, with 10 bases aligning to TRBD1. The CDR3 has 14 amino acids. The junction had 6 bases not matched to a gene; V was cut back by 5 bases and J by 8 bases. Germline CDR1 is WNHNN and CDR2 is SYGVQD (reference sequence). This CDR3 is CASSTGTGADEQFF. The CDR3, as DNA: TGCGCCAGCAGTACCGGGACAGGGGCCGATGAGCAGTTCTTC.

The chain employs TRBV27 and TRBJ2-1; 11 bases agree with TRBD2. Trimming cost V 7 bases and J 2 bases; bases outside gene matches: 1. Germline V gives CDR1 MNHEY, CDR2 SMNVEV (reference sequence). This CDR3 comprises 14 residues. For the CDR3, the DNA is TGTGCCAGCAAGGGACTAGCGGCCTACAATGAGCAGTTCTTC. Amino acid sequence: CASKGLAAYNEQFF.

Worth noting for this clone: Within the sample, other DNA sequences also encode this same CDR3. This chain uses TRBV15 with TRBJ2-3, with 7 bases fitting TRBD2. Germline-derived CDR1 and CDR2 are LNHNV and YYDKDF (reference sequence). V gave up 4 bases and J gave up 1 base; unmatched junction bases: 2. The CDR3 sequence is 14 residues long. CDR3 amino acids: CATSKAGGTDTQYF. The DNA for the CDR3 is TGTGCCACCAGCAAGGCGGGAGGCACAGATACGCAGTATTTT. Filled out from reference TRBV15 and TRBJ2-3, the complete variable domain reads DAMVIQNPRYQVTQFGKPVTLSCSQTLNHNVMYWYQQKSSQAPKLLFHYYDKDFNNEADTPDNFQSRRPNTSFCFLDIRSPGLGDTAMYLCATSKAGGTDTQYFGPGTRLTVL.

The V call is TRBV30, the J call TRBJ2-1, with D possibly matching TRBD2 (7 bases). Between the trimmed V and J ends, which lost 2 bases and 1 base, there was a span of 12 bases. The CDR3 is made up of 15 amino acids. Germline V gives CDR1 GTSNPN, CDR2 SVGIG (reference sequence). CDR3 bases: TGTGCCTGGAGTAAGGGGGGGTTGTCCTACAATGAGCAGTTCTTC. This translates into CAWSKGGLSYNEQFF.

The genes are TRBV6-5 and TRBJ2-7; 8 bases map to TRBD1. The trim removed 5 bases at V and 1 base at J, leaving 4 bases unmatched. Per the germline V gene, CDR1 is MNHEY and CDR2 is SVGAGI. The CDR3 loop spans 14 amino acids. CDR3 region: CASSNRDRSYEQYF. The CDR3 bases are TGTGCCAGCAGTAACCGGGACAGGTCCTACGAGCAGTACTTC.

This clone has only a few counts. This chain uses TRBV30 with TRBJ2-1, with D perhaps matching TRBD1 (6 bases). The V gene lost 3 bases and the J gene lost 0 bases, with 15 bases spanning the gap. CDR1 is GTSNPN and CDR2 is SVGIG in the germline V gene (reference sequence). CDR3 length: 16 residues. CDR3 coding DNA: TGTGCCTGGAGCGCCCTTGGCAGGGGCTCCTACAATGAGCAGTTCTTC. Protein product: CAWSALGRGSYNEQFF.

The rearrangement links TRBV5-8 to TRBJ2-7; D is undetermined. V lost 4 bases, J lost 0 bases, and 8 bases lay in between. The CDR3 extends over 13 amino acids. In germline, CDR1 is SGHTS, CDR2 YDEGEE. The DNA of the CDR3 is TGTGCCAGCAGCGTATACAGCTCCTACGAGCAGTACGTC. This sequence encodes CASSVYSSYEQYV.

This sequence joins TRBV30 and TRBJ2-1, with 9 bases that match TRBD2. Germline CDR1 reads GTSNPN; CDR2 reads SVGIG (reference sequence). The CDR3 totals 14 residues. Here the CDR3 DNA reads TGTGCGTCCGTTAGCGGGAGTGTTGGGGATGAGCAGTTCTTC. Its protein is CASVSGSVGDEQFF.

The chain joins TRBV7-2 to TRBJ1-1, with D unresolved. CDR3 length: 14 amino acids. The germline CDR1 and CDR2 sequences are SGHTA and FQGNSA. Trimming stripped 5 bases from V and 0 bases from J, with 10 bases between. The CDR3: CASSHRTVNTEAFF. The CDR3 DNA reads TGTGCCAGCAGCCATAGGACTGTGAACACTGAAGCTTTCTTT. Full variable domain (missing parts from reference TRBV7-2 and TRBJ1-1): GAGVSQSPSNKVTEKGKDVELRCDPISGHTALYWYRQSLGQGLEFLIYFQGNSAPDKSGLPSDRFSAERTGGSVSTLTIQRTQQEDSAVYLCASSHRTVNTEAFFGQGTRLTVV.

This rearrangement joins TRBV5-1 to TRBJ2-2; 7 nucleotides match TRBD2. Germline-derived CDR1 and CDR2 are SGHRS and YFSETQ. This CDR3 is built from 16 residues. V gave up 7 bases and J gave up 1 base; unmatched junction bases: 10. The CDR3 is CASAWGGSLNTGELFF. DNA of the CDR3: TGCGCCAGCGCCTGGGGGGGGAGTTTGAACACCGGGGAGCTGTTTTTT.

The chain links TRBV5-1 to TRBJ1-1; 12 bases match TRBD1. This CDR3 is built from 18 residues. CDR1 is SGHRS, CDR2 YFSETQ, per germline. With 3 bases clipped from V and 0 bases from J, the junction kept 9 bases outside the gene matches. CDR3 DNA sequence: TGCGCCAGCAGCTCCGGGACAGGGGGCTCCAGCGTGAACACTGAAGCTTTCTTT. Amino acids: CASSSGTGGSSVNTEAFF.

DNA for the CDR3: TGTGCCAGCAGCTCCTCGCGGGAAGCAACTAATGAAAAACTGTTTTTT. This encodes CASSSSREATNEKLFF. The chain employs TRBV5-4 and TRBJ1-4, with no clear D. V was trimmed by 3 bases and J by 0 bases, leaving 12 bases between them. Germline V gene sequence: CDR1 SGHNT, CDR2 YYREEE (reference sequence). CDR3 length equals 16 residues.

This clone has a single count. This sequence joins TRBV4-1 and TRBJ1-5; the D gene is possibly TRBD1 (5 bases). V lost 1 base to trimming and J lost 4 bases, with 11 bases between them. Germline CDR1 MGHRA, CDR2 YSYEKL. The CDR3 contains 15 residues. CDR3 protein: CASSQAGLGNQPQHF. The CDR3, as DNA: TGCGCCAGCAGCCAAGCAGGGTTGGGGAATCAGCCCCAGCATTTT.

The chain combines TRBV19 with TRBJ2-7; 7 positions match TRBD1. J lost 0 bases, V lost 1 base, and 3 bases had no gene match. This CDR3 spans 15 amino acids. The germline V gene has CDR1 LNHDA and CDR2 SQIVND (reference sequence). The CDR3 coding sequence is TGTGCCAGTAGTATAGGAGGGGGCCTCTCCTACGAGCAGTACTTC. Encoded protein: CASSIGGGLSYEQYF.

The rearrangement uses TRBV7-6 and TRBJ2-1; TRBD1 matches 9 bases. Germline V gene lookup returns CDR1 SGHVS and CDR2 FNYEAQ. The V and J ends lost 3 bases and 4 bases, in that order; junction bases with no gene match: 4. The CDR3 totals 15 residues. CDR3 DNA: TGTGCCAGCAGCTTCGGACAGGGGCGTTACAATGAGCAGTTCTTC. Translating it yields CASSFGQGRYNEQFF.

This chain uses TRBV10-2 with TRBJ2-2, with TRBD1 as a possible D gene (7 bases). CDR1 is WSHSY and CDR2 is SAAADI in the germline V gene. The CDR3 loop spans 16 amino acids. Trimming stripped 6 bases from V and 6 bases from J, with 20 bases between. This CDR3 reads CASSYGQEGNAGELFF. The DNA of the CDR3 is TGCGCCAGCAGCTACGGACAGGAGGGCAACGCCGGGGAGCTGTTTTTT.

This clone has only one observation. The CDR3 here is CASSEATGAARVAGYTF. In nucleotides, the CDR3 is TGTGCCAGCAGTGAGGCTACAGGGGCTGCGAGGGTTGCTGGCTACACCTTC. V gene TRBV6-1 combines with J gene TRBJ1-2, with 7 bases fitting TRBD1. The CDR3 spans 17 residues. Per germline, CDR1 MNHNS and CDR2 SASEGT. After removal of 3 bases from V and 7 bases from J, the junction contained 17 bases not matched to a gene.

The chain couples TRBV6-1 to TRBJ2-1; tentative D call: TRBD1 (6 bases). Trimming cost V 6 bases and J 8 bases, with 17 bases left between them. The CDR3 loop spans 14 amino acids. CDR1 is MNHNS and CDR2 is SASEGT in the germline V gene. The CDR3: CASSPAGRGYEQFF. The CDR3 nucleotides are TGTGCCAGCAGCCCCGCCGGCAGGGGTTATGAGCAGTTCTTC.